Listed here are 16 T cell receptor beta chains from one sample, sequenced in a study of T-cell memory formation after mild COVID-19. TCRdb ran MiXCR on the 5' RACE reads and lists one entry per CDR3 protein. Altogether roughly 200,000 distinct CDR3 sequences are present, around 15% being singletons, with the ten largest covering approximately 2.1%. The sequencing input was PBMCs or a T cell subset sorted from them (not recorded which). These receptors all stem from an adult woman who had mild COVID-19 (a few samples of this study predate the infection). Cell type and time point are not known.

In this sample, this clonotype turned up a few times. The chain uses TRBV6-6 and TRBJ2-7, with TRBD1 matching 7 bases. There are 14 residues in the CDR3. The V and J ends lost 4 bases and 3 bases, in that order; junction bases with no gene match: 6. The V gene's germline CDR1 is MNHNY and CDR2 SVGAGI (reference sequence). CDR3 coding DNA: TGTGCCAGCAGTTTACGGACAGGAAACTACGAGCAGTACTTC. It specifies CASSLRTGNYEQYF.

This clonotype occurred many times. The chain uses TRBV24-1 and TRBJ2-5; perhaps TRBD1 as D (6 bases). Trimming removed 5 bases at V and 5 bases at J, with 17 bases between. Germline lookup yields CDR1 KGHDR and CDR2 SFDVKD. The CDR3 runs to 15 residues. The CDR3 sequence is CATSAGHSSQETQYF. DNA for the CDR3: TGTGCCACCAGTGCGGGACATTCTTCGCAGGAGACCCAGTACTTC.

The chain joins TRBV5-1 to TRBJ2-7; no definite D call. The germline V and J ends were trimmed by 3 bases and 5 bases, with 18 bases remaining between them. The CDR3 loop spans 15 amino acids. The germline V gene has CDR1 SGHRS and CDR2 YFSETQ. The CDR3 DNA reads as TGCGCCAGCAGCTCCTCCGGAAGCCAAGAGGACGAGCAGTACTTC. Protein sequence: CASSSSGSQEDEQYF.

The rearrangement links TRBV13 to TRBJ2-1; D possibly corresponds to TRBD2 (6 bases). Per germline, CDR1 PRHDT and CDR2 FYEKMQ (reference sequence). Trimming removed 5 bases from V and 2 bases from J, with 16 bases in between. This CDR3 has 16 residues. Written as DNA, the CDR3 is TGTGCCAGCAGCCCACCGGCCGGGAGTACCTACAATGAGCAGTTCTTC. Its translation: CASSPPAGSTYNEQFF.

This clonotype has only a few counts. The chain recombines TRBV4-3 with TRBJ2-2; D gene uncertain. V was clipped by 0 bases and J by 8 bases, with 10 bases between them. CDR1 LGHNA and CDR2 YSLEER come from the germline V gene. The CDR3 covers 14 residues. The CDR3 coding sequence is TGCGCCAGCAGCCAAGACAGTTCGCCGGGGGAGCTGTTTTTT. It translates to CASSQDSSPGELFF.

A few counts support this clonotype. J is TRBJ2-1 and V is TRBV11-2; no clear D. With 1 base removed from V and 2 bases from J, the gap between germline ends came to 9 bases. From germline, CDR1 is SGHAT and CDR2 FQNNGV. The CDR3 length is 15 residues. CDR3: CASSLVRGAYNEQFF. CDR3 DNA: TGTGCCAGCAGCTTAGTTCGCGGAGCCTACAATGAGCAGTTCTTC.

The chain employs TRBV18 and TRBJ2-7, with D uncertain. This CDR3 has 13 amino acids. Germline V gene data show CDR1 as KGHSH and CDR2 as LQKENI. The germline V and J ends were trimmed by 6 bases and 0 bases, with 9 bases remaining between them. DNA for the CDR3: TGTGCCAGCTCCCGGGCCCGCTCCTACGAGCAGTACTTC. Protein sequence: CASSRARSYEQYF.

This clonotype has just a few counts. This chain links TRBV29-1 with TRBJ2-3; possibly TRBD1 for D (6 bases). CDR1 SQVTM and CDR2 ANQGSEA come from the germline V gene. This CDR3 contains 14 residues. The V end was cut by 5 bases, the J end by 2 bases, with 14 bases between. The CDR3 protein is CSVSGAPNTDTQYF. DNA of the CDR3: TGCAGCGTTTCAGGGGCGCCAAACACAGATACGCAGTATTTT.

This clonotype was seen a few times. J is TRBJ1-1 and V is TRBV5-1; TRBD1 is a possible D gene (5 bases). Germline V gene data show CDR1 as SGHRS and CDR2 as YFSETQ. V lost 0 bases, J lost 1 base, and 7 bases lay in between. This CDR3 has 14 residues. The CDR3 nucleotides read TGCGCCAGCAGCTTGGACGGACAGAACACTGAAGCTTTCTTT. Translating it yields CASSLDGQNTEAFF.

This clonotype was seen only a few times. This rearrangement joins TRBV12-5 to TRBJ2-3, with TRBD2 as a possible D gene (5 bases). V was cut by 3 bases and J by 0 bases, with 7 bases left in between. Per the germline V gene, CDR1 is LGHNT and CDR2 is FRNRAP. CDR3 length: 14 residues. CDR3 loop: CASGFLASTDTQYF. Written as DNA, the CDR3 is TGTGCTAGTGGTTTCCTAGCAAGCACAGATACGCAGTATTTT.

This clonotype occurred once. This chain uses TRBV4-3 with TRBJ1-1; D gene unclear. The CDR3 is 14 residues long. Trimming took off 3 bases at V and 3 bases at J, with 11 bases between the two ends. Germline V CDR1 and CDR2: LGHNA, YSLEER. CDR3 DNA: TGCGCCAGCAGCCAGACGGGTCGTTACACTGAAGCTTTCTTT. Protein: CASSQTGRYTEAFF.

This clonotype turned up a few times. The rearrangement uses TRBV9 and TRBJ2-1; perhaps D is TRBD1 or TRBD2 (5 bases each). Germline CDR1 is SGDLS and CDR2 is YYNGEE. The CDR3 is 15 amino acids. V was pared by 6 bases and J by 1 base, with 14 bases between. The CDR3 DNA is TGTGCCAGCACCAGGGACGGGCTTTCCTACAATGAGCAGTTCTTC. Its protein is CASTRDGLSYNEQFF.

This clonotype has just a few counts. The chain links TRBV6-1 to TRBJ1-1; D gene ambiguous. The V end lost 0 bases, the J end lost 7 bases, and 12 bases lay between the germline ends. CDR3 length: 14 residues. CDR1 and CDR2 (germline): MNHNS, SASEGT. The CDR3 DNA sequence: TGTGCCAGCAGTGAAGCGTGGGCAGGTGATGAAGCTTTCTTT. As protein: CASSEAWAGDEAFF.

This clonotype was seen a few times. The chain recombines TRBV5-1 with TRBJ2-3; 12 nucleotides agree with TRBD1. The CDR3 spans 17 residues. Germline V gene data show CDR1 as SGHRS and CDR2 as YFSETQ. V lost 3 bases, J lost 1 base, and 6 bases stayed unmatched. As DNA, the CDR3 is TGCGCCAGCAGCTACGGGACAGGGGGCTGGGGCACAGATACGCAGTATTTT. Amino acid sequence: CASSYGTGGWGTDTQYF.

This sequence joins TRBV7-2 and TRBJ2-3; 9 bases match TRBD2. Germline V gene lookup returns CDR1 SGHTA and CDR2 FQGNSA. The J segment lost 2 bases and the V segment lost 3 bases, leaving 6 bases of the junction unmatched. The CDR3 totals 16 residues. The CDR3 DNA reads as TGTGCCAGCAGCTTCGGGGCTAGCGGGAACACAGATACGCAGTATTTT. It yields the protein CASSFGASGNTDTQYF. Filled out from reference TRBV7-2 and TRBJ2-3, the complete variable domain reads GAGVSQSPSNKVTEKGKDVELRCDPISGHTALYWYRQSLGQGLEFLIYFQGNSAPDKSGLPSDRFSAERTGGSVSTLTIQRTQQEDSAVYLCASSFGASGNTDTQYFGPGTRLTVL.

This chain uses TRBV29-1 with TRBJ2-3; 8 positions agree with TRBD2. The CDR3 loop spans 14 amino acids. Trimming at V came to 7 bases and at J to 4 bases, leaving 10 bases not matched to a gene. Germline values: CDR1 SQVTM, CDR2 ANQGSEA. Here the CDR3 reads CSERLAGRADTQYF. The CDR3 DNA sequence: TGCAGCGAGCGCTTAGCGGGGCGGGCAGATACGCAGTATTTT.